This T cell receptor (beta chain) was captured by sequencing in a study of shared clonotypes between healthy human individuals. Measured with immunoSEQ multiplex PCR; TCRdb has only the in-frame clones, and not every one. The repertoire has millions of clones, 90% to 95% of them found once; the top ten carry 0.1% to 0.15%. Trimming left V 4 bases short and J 5 bases short, with 10 bases between. This CDR3 spans 13 amino acids. Germline values: CDR1 SGHRS, CDR2 YFSETQ. The chain carries TRBV5-1 and TRBJ2-1, with D unclear. Sequencing was done on a sample of naive CD4+ T cells sorted from blood. The sample's subset: CD45RA+ positively selected. The sequence was collected from a man aged 18-30 years in good health. Here the CDR3 DNA reads TGCGCCAGCAGCCCCCTTGGCAACAATGAGCAGTTCTTC. It codes for CASSPLGNNEQFF.